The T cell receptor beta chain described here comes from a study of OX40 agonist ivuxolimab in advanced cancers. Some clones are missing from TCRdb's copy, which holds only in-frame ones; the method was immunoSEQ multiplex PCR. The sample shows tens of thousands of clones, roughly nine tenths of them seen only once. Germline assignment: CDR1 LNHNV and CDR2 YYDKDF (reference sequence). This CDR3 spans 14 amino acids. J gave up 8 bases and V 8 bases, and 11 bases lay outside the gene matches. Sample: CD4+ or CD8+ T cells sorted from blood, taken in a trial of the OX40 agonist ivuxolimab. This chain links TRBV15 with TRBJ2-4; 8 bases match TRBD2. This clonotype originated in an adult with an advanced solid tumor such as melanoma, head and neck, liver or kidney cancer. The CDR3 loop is CATSREGTRDIQYF. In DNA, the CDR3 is TGTGCCACCTCCCGGGAGGGAACTCGCGACATTCAGTACTTC.